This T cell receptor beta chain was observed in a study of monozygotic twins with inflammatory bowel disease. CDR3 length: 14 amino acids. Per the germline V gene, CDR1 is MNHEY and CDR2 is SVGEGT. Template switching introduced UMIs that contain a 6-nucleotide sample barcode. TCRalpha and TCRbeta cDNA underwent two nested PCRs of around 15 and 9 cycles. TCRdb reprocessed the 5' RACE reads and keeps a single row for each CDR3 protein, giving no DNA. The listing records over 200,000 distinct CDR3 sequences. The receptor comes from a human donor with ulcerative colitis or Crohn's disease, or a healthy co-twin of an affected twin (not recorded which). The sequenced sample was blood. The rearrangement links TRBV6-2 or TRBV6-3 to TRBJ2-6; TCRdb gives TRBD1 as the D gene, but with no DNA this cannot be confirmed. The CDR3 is CASRRTLGANVLTF.